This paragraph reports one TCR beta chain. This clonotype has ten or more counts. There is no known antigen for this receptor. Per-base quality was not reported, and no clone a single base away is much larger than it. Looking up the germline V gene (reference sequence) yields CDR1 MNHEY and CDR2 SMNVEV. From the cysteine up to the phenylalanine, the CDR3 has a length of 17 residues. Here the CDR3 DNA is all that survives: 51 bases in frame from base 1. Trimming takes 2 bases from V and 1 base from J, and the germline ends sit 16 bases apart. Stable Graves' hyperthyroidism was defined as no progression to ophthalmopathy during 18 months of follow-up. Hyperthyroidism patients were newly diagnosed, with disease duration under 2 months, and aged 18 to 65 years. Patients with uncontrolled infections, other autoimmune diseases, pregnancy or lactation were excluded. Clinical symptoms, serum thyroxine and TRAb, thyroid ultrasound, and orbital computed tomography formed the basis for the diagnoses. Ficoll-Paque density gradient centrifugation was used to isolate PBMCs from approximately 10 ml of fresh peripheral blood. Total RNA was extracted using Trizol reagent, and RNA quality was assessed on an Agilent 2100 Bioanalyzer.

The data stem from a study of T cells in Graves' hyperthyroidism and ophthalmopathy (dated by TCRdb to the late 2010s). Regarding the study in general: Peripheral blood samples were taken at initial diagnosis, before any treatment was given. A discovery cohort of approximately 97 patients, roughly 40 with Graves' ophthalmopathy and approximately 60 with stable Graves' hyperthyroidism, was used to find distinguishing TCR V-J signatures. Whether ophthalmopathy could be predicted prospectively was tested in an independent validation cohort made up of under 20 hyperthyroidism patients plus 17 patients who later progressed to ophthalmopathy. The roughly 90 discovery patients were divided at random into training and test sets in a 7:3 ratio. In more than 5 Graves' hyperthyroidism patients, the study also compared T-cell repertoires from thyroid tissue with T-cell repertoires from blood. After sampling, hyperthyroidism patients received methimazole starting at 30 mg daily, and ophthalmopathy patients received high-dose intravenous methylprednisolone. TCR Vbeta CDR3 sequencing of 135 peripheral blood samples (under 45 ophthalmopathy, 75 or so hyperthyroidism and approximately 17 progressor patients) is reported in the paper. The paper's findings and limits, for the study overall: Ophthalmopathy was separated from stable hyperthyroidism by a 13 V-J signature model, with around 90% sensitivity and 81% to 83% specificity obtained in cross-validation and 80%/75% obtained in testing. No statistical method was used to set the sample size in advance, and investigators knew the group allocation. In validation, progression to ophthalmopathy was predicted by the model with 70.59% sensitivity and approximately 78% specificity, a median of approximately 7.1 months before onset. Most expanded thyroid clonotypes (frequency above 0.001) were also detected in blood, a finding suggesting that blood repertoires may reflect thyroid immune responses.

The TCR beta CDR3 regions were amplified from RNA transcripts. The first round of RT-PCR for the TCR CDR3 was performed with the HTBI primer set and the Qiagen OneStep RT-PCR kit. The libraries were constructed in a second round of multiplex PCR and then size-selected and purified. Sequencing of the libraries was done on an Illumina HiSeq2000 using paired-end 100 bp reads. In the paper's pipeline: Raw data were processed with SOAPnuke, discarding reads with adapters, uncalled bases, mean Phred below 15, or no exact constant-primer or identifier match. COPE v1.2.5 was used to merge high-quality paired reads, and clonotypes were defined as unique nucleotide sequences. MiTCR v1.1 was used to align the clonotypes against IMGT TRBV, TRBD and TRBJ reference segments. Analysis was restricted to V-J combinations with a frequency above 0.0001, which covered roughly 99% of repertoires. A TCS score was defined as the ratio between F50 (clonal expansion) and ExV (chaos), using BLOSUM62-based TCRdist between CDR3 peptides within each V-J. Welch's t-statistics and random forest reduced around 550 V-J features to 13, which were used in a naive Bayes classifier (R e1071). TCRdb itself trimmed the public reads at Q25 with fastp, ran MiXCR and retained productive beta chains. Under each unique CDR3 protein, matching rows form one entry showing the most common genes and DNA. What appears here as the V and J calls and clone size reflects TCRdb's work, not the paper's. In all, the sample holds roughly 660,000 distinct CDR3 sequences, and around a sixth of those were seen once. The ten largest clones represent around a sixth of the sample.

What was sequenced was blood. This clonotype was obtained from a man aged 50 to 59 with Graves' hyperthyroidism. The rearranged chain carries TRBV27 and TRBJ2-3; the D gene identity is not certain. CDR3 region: CASSLRSPRGGTDTQYF. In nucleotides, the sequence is TGTGCCAGCAGTTTACGTTCCCCAAGAGGCGGCACAGATACGCAGTATTTT.